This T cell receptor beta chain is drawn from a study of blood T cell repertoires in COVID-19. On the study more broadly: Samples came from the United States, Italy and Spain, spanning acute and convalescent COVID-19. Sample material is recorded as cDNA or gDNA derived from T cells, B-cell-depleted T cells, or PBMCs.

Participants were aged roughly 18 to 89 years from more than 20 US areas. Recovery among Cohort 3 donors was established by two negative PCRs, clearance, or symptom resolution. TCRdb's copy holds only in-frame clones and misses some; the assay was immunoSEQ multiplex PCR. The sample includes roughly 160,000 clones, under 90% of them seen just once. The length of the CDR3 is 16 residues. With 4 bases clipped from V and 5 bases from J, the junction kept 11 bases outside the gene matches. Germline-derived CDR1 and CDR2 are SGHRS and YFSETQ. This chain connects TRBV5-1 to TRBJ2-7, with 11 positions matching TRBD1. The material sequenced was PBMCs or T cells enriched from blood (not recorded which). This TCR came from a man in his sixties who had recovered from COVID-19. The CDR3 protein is CASSPWGDRGNHEQYF. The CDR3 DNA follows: TGCGCCAGCAGCCCTTGGGGGGACAGGGGGAACCACGAGCAGTACTTC.